The 15 T cell receptor beta chains below all came from one sample that was sequenced in a study of T cells after yellow fever vaccination. TCRdb independently ran MiXCR on the 5' RACE reads; one entry per CDR3 protein. The sample holds some 390,000 distinct CDR3 sequences, over 5% seen once. Sequencing used PBMCs, obtained 5 days after the yellow fever booster vaccination. The source of these receptors is a man aged 25-45 years who received the YFV17D yellow fever vaccine.

This clonotype was counted between two and nine times. The chain recombines TRBV4-3 with TRBJ1-6; 7 bases are a match to TRBD1. The germline gives CDR1 LGHNA, CDR2 YSLEER. The CDR3 runs 18 residues. J was trimmed by 1 base and V by 2 bases; bases with no gene match: 8. The CDR3 nucleotides read TGCGCCAGCAGCCAATGGCAGGCAGGGGGATCCTATAATTCACCCCTCCACTTT. Residues: CASSQWQAGGSYNSPLHF.

This clonotype has only a few counts. The chain recombines TRBV7-2 with TRBJ2-7; no definite D call. Looked up from germline, CDR1 is SGHTA and CDR2 is FQGNSA. The CDR3 has 15 residues. V lost 1 base, J lost 2 bases, and 12 bases lay in between. The CDR3 protein is CASSLEGGRTYEQYF. For the CDR3, the DNA is TGTGCCAGCAGCTTAGAAGGTGGCAGGACCTACGAGCAGTACTTC.

This clonotype was observed a handful of times. This rearrangement joins TRBV9 to TRBJ2-1; 7 bases fit TRBD2. This CDR3 comprises 15 residues. Per germline, CDR1 SGDLS and CDR2 YYNGEE. With V trimmed by 4 bases and J by 3 bases, 7 bases remained unmatched. CDR3 protein: CASSSGAGIYNEQFF. The CDR3 DNA reads TGTGCCAGCAGCTCCGGAGCGGGGATCTACAATGAGCAGTTCTTC.

In its sample, this clonotype was seen many times. The gene calls are TRBV15 and TRBJ2-3; 7 bases match TRBD1. The V segment lost 5 bases and the J segment 1 base; nucleotides outside the gene matches: 3. CDR1 and CDR2 (germline): LNHNV, YYDKDF (reference sequence). CDR3 length: 14 amino acids. CDR3 protein: CATSFQGGTDTQYF. The DNA of the CDR3 is TGTGCCACCAGCTTTCAGGGGGGCACAGATACGCAGTATTTT.

This clonotype was seen repeatedly, ten times or more. CDR3 in amino acids: CAWSVKGAGEQYF. CDR3 nucleotides: TGTGCCTGGAGTGTGAAGGGGGCGGGAGAGCAGTACTTC. The chain carries TRBV30 and TRBJ2-7, with D perhaps matching TRBD1 (7 bases). This CDR3 region has 13 residues. Germline CDR1 is GTSNPN and CDR2 is SVGIG (reference sequence). V shed 0 bases and J shed 7 bases, with 13 bases lying between them.

In its sample, this clonotype was seen many times. This sequence joins TRBV7-2 and TRBJ1-4; D is uncertain. Germline CDR1 SGHTA, CDR2 FQGNSA. V was trimmed by 1 base and J by 10 bases, leaving 13 bases between them. CDR3 size: 14 residues. The CDR3 region is CASSLGGLVGKLFF. In DNA, the CDR3 is TGTGCCAGCAGCTTAGGAGGTCTCGTTGGAAAACTGTTTTTT.

This clonotype came up many times. The chain recombines TRBV9 with TRBJ1-6; TRBD1 is a possible D gene (6 bases). The V and J ends lost 3 bases and 10 bases respectively, with 17 bases between them. Germline CDR1 and CDR2: SGDLS and YYNGEE. The CDR3 covers 15 residues. CDR3 residues: CASSEGRGARSPLHF. The CDR3 DNA reads as TGTGCCAGCAGCGAGGGTAGGGGGGCGCGCTCACCCCTCCACTTT.

The sample holds many counts of this clonotype. The chain recombines TRBV5-1 with TRBJ2-3; 10 bases are shared with TRBD2. The CDR3 consists of 18 residues. V lost 2 bases to trimming and J lost 2 bases; unmatched junction nucleotides: 11. The germline V gene encodes CDR1 SGHRS and CDR2 YFSETQ. The CDR3 nucleotides are TGCGCCAGCAGCTTCTTGGCTAGCGGGAGCTCCTACACAGATACGCAGTATTTT. Translation: CASSFLASGSSYTDTQYF.

A few counts support this clonotype. The CDR3 protein is CASTPLGGPGEQFF. The CDR3 DNA reads TGTGCCAGCACCCCCCTAGGAGGACCAGGTGAGCAGTTCTTC. V gene TRBV3-1 combines with J gene TRBJ2-1, with a tentative D call TRBD2 (5 bases). Between the trimmed V and J ends, which lost 7 bases and 9 bases, there was a span of 19 bases. Germline assignment: CDR1 LGHDT and CDR2 YNNKEL (reference sequence). The CDR3 length is 14 residues.

This clonotype was recorded many times. The chain is built from TRBV11-1 and TRBJ2-3; TRBD2 is a possible D gene (6 bases). The CDR3 length is 15 residues. Deletions cut 3 bases from V and 2 bases from J, with 12 bases between. The V gene's germline CDR1 is SGHAT and CDR2 FQDESV (reference sequence). CDR3 nucleotide sequence: TGTGCCAGCAGCTTTATCGGGGGAGCCACAGATACGCAGTATTTT. Translation: CASSFIGGATDTQYF.

This clonotype was detected ten times or more. The V gene is TRBV20-1, the J gene TRBJ2-2; D unresolved. Germline CDR1 DFQATT, CDR2 SNEGSKA (reference sequence). V shed 1 base and J shed 6 bases, with 9 bases lying between them. The CDR3 spans 13 residues. CDR3 in DNA: TGCAGTGCTAGAGTGGAGCGTTCCGGGGAGCTGTTTTTT. Translating gives CSARVERSGELFF.

Comments on this clonotype: This may arise from a read error, as a much more abundant clone is one base away. The rearrangement joins TRBV6-6 to TRBJ2-7; D possibly corresponds to TRBD2 (5 bases). The V and J ends lost 8 bases and 0 bases respectively, with 11 bases between them. Per germline, CDR1 MNHNY and CDR2 SVGAGI (reference sequence). CDR3 length: 13 residues. The CDR3 here is CASAERSSYEQYF. The CDR3 nucleotides read TGTGCCAGCGCTGAGCGGAGCTCCTACGAGCAGTACTTC.

V is TRBV5-1 and J is TRBJ1-2, with 7 bases aligning to TRBD1. J was trimmed by 5 bases and V by 4 bases; bases with no gene match: 11. The germline V gene encodes CDR1 SGHRS and CDR2 YFSETQ. This CDR3 spans 15 amino acids. CDR3 sequence: CASSPDGTAPYGYTF. In nucleotides, the CDR3 is TGCGCCAGCAGCCCGGACGGGACAGCGCCATATGGCTACACCTTC.

This clonotype has only a few counts. The chain joins TRBV7-6 to TRBJ2-1; 9 bases match TRBD1. The V segment lost 5 bases and the J segment 8 bases; nucleotides outside the gene matches: 13. The germline gives CDR1 SGHVS, CDR2 FNYEAQ. The CDR3 has 16 amino acids. The chain's CDR3 is CASSRDSGTGNDEQFF. The CDR3 DNA follows: TGTGCCAGCAGCCGAGACTCCGGGACAGGGAACGATGAGCAGTTCTTC.

This clonotype was counted a few times. The V call is TRBV10-3, the J call TRBJ1-5; unclear D gene. This CDR3 has 14 residues. The V end was cut by 0 bases, the J end by 4 bases, with 7 bases between. The V gene's germline CDR1 is ENHRY and CDR2 SYGVKD. Written as DNA, the CDR3 is TGTGCCATCAGTGAGTCTAAGGGTAATCAGCCCCAGCATTTT. Translated: CAISESKGNQPQHF.